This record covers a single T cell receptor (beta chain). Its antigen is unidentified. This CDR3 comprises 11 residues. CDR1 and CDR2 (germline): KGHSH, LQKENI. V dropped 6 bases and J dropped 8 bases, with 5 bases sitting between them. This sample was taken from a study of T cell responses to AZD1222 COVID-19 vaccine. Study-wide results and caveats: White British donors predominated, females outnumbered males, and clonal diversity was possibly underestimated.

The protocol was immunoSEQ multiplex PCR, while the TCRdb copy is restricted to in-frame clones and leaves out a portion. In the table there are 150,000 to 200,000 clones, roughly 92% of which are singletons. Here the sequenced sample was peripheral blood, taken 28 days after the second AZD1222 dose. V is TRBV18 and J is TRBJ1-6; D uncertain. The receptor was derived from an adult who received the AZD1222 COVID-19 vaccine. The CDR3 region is CASSADSPLHF. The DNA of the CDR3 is TGTGCCAGCTCTGCAGATTCACCCCTCCACTTT. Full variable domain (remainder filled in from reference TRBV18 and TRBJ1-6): NAGVMQNPRHLVRRRGQEARLRCSPMKGHSHVYWYRQLPEEGLKFMVYLQKENIIDESGMPKERFSAEFPKEGPSILRIQQVVRGDSAAYFCASSADSPLHFGNGTRLTVT.